This TCR beta chain appears in the sequencing data of a study of vaccination effects on CD4 cells after COVID-19. Study-wide background: Fewer than 2.5 million PBMC were seeded per well and grown in the presence of roughly 9.3 IU/ml IL-2 and around 10 ug/ml peptides. Study outcomes and limitations: Substantial clonal contraction characterized both infection- and vaccine-induced clones late after vaccination.

Germline V CDR1 and CDR2: SGHKS, YYEKEE (reference sequence). The CDR3 loop spans 16 amino acids. The junction had 11 bases not matched to a gene; V was cut back by 5 bases and J by 4 bases. Assay: immunoSEQ multiplex PCR; the TCRdb copy retains only in-frame clones and omits some. The repertoire holds 70,000 or so clones, with approximately 77% as singletons. Following 10 days of culture, CD4+ T cells were isolated. On days 3 and 7, fresh IL-2 medium replaced half the medium. Concerning this clone: Its antigen is unknown.

The sequence derives from a human donor who received a COVID-19 vaccine. Source: CD4+ T cells from PBMCs cultured without peptide, taken before COVID-19 vaccination. This chain joins TRBV5-5 and TRBJ2-2, with TRBD1 identical over 7 bases. CDR3 coding DNA: TGTGCCAGCAGGACGAGAGGGGGCTTTGGCACCGGGGAGCTGTTTTTT. This codes for CASRTRGGFGTGELFF.